Included here is one T cell receptor beta chain sequence, with context. TCRdb's copy holds only in-frame clones and misses some; the assay was immunoSEQ multiplex PCR. The sample carries tens of thousands of clones, 95% recorded once. Looked up from germline, CDR1 is MNHNS and CDR2 is SASEGT. V gave up 0 bases and J gave up 13 bases; unmatched junction bases: 12. CDR3 length: 15 residues. The entry originates in a study of technical replicates of blood from a few donors. The sample comprised T cells isolated from PBMCs. The chain has TRBV6-1 and TRBJ1-1; 9 positions match TRBD1. The clonotype comes from a human donor in good health. CDR3 nucleotide sequence: TGTGCCAGCAGTGAAGCATCTGGACAGGGGAAAGGGGTTTTCTTT. It encodes CASSEASGQGKGVFF.